The clone carrying this T cell receptor beta chain was recorded at least ten times. Its antigen is unknown. The sample originates from a study of CD8+CD57+ T cells in acquired aplastic anemia. As for the study in general: The study obtained an average of roughly 3 ug of DNA from sorted CD4+ and CD8+ cells. Average CD4+ read depth in healthy donors was about 10.8 million reads. Study-wide results and caveats: For CD8+ Simpson's diversity, patients and controls showed no significant difference. Overlap between patients and controls comprised some 31 CD8+ CDR3 sequences.

Profiling of TCR beta VDJ combinations and CDR3 sequences used genomic DNA as template. Via MiXCR, TCRdb re-called the reads, giving one row per CDR3 protein. The repertoire consists of some 190,000 distinct CDR3 sequences, with approximately 50% occurring once and the leading ten covering 16%. The CDR3 loop spans 13 amino acids. Germline lookup yields CDR1 WNHNN and CDR2 SYGVQD (reference sequence). V dropped 4 bases and J dropped 7 bases, with 13 bases sitting between them. The chain carries TRBV10-1 and TRBJ1-2; D is possibly TRBD1 (5 bases). The specimen was sorted CD4+, CD8+, or CD8+CD57+ T cells (not recorded which) from PBMCs. This clonotype was obtained from a human donor in good health, serving as a control. This chain's CDR3 is CASSGLRGPGYTF. The CDR3 DNA follows: TGCGCCAGCAGTGGGCTACGGGGACCTGGCTACACCTTC.